This TCR beta chain was sequenced for a study of cytotoxic CD8 clonotypes in ibrutinib-treated CLL. On the study more broadly: Complete response was seen in 2 patients and partial in approximately 24; some 12 progressed and around 14 stayed remitted after a median about 70 months.

The study, taken as a whole, reports: There were few public clonotypes, and on treatment they contracted or stayed stable. In comparison with age-matched healthy donors, baseline clonality was higher and tracked circulating CD8+ T-cell counts. Clonality showed a rise at ibrutinib response that reversed toward baseline at progression.

Note on this clone: The antigen is undetermined.

The table came from immunoSEQ multiplex PCR; TCRdb's copy has only in-frame clones and leaves some out. The sample consists of 130,000 to 150,000 clones, 91% of them appearing once. This specimen consisted of PBMCs, obtained after 12 months of ibrutinib treatment. The receptor comes from a human donor with chronic lymphocytic leukemia.

The CDR3 here is CSASYTEAFF. The DNA of the CDR3 is TGCAGTGCTAGTTATACTGAAGCTTTCTTT. The chain recombines TRBV20-1 with TRBJ1-1; no firm D call. CDR1 and CDR2 from the germline V gene are DFQATT and SNEGSKA (reference sequence). The CDR3 consists of 10 residues. V lost 3 bases to trimming and J lost 5 bases, with 4 bases between them.